These 6 T cell receptor beta chains came from one sample sequenced in a study of cytomegalovirus exposure and HLA in healthy donors. The study ran its PCR with 60 Vbeta and 13 Jbeta primers. Sequencing was performed with immunoSEQ multiplex PCR; in TCRdb, only in-frame clones are kept and a portion is missing. The repertoire holds some 86,000 clones, with less than 75% as singletons. Material for sequencing was PBMCs. The receptors stem from a man aged 30 to 39 in good health and CMV-seronegative.

The rearrangement links TRBV12-5 to TRBJ2-7; 8 nucleotides align to TRBD2. The CDR3 is made up of 10 amino acids. Germline-derived CDR1 and CDR2 are LGHNT and FRNRAP. The CDR3 DNA is TGTGCCCCTCGACGGCGGGGGGAGTACTTC. Amino acid sequence: CAPRRRGEYF.

Of note for this clone: The junction shows a germline mismatch at one end, possibly a read error. The chain uses TRBV4-1 and TRBJ1-2; D gene uncertain. The CDR3 runs 15 residues. CDR1 and CDR2 from the germline V gene are MGHRA and YSYEKL. This CDR3 reads CASSQDLGVNYGYPF. The CDR3 DNA sequence: TGCGCCAGCAGCCAAGATCTCGGAGTCAACTATGGCTACCCCTTC.

V and J are TRBV6-6 and TRBJ1-5, with D tentatively TRBD1 (5 bases). Trimming took off 5 bases at V and 0 bases at J, with 5 bases between the two ends. CDR1 is MNHNY, CDR2 SVGAGI, per germline (reference sequence). The CDR3 has 13 residues. The DNA for the CDR3 is TGTGCCAGCAGTCAGGGTAGCAATCAGCCCCAGCATTTT. Translated, it gives CASSQGSNQPQHF.

The chain couples TRBV4-3 to TRBJ1-2; TRBD1 matches 7 bases. Germline V lookup: CDR1 LGHNA, CDR2 YSLEER. CDR3 length: 18 residues. Trimming removed 0 bases from V and 4 bases from J; junction bases left unmatched: 14. The CDR3 sequence: CASSQDKHFAGQLYGYTF. The DNA of the CDR3 is TGCGCCAGCAGCCAAGATAAACATTTTGCGGGACAGCTCTATGGCTACACCTTC.

The genes are TRBV30 and TRBJ1-2, with 12 bases fitting TRBD1. Germline trimming cut 3 bases from V and 9 bases from J; bases unmatched to any gene: 11. Germline-derived CDR1 and CDR2 are GTSNPN and SVGIG (reference sequence). The CDR3 is 15 amino acids. The CDR3: CAWRAAGQGALSYTF. CDR3 DNA sequence: TGTGCCTGGAGAGCCGCGGGACAGGGGGCTTTGAGCTACACCTTC.

The CDR3 sequence is CASSARFSYNEQFF. CDR3 DNA sequence: TGTGCCAGCAGCGCGAGATTCTCCTACAATGAGCAGTTCTTC. The chain links TRBV7-2 to TRBJ2-1; D gene uncertain. The CDR3 sequence is 14 residues long. Per the germline V gene, CDR1 is SGHTA and CDR2 is FQGNSA. The V end lost 5 bases, the J end lost 0 bases, and 8 bases lay between the germline ends.